The rows below give T cell receptor beta chains drawn from one sample of a study of cytomegalovirus exposure and HLA in healthy donors. The method was immunoSEQ multiplex PCR; TCRdb's version includes in-frame clones alone and lacks a portion of them. The table includes about 97,000 clones, approximately 9% detected once. The sample consisted of PBMCs. These receptors were collected from a man in his fifties or sixties in good health and CMV-seropositive. Both conserved end residues are trimmed from each CDR3. The order of the fields is V gene, J gene, CDR3 protein.

>TRBV6-1|TRBJ2-3
ASSEEEGVGGYRDTQY
>TRBV7-6|TRBJ2-7
ASSLSQFSYEQY
>TRBV10-3|TRBJ1-3
AIRTDSTIGNTIY
>TRBV5-8|TRBJ1-5
ASSLEGSRGPQH
>TRBV15|TRBJ2-7
ATSSGTSGKNEQY
>TRBV7-9|TRBJ2-2
ASSYAGGARLF
>TRBV15|TRBJ2-1
ATSRARGSEQF
>TRBV29-1|TRBJ2-1
SVALRLAGYNEQF
>TRBV27|TRBJ2-1
ASSLTSGRSNEQF
>TRBV7-9|TRBJ1-6
ASQQGTGNSPLH
>TRBV7-9|TRBJ2-5
ASSSQGPPQETQY
>TRBV27|TRBJ1-6
ASSPGTANSPLH
>TRBV29-1|TRBJ2-5
SVTTSGKETQY
>TRBV4-1|TRBJ1-2
ASSQDGHGYT
>TRBV9|TRBJ2-3
ASSPGTISAWGTQY
>TRBV13|TRBJ2-7
ASSHLESPYEQY
>TRBV7-8|TRBJ2-7
ASSENRGDEQY
>TRBV18|TRBJ1-1
ASSPFRQGTNTEAF
>TRBV30|TRBJ1-2
AWSVLAGFKGYT
>TRBV6-1|TRBJ2-2
ASSRQQGKAGELF
>TRBV4-2|TRBJ2-7
ASSQPDSTGYEQY
>TRBV28|TRBJ1-1
ASSFSGAGIMNTEAF
>TRBV18|TRBJ2-5
ASPRETQY
>TRBV7-9|TRBJ2-3
ASSLLAGAVTDTQY
>TRBV29-1|TRBJ1-2
SVSGGGYT
>TRBV28|TRBJ2-7
ASSLFGEGYSYEQY
>TRBV2|TRBJ2-2
ASSKVAGMNTGELF
>TRBV5-6|TRBJ2-2
ASRPRTGFTGELF
>TRBV5-4|TRBJ2-1
ASSYTGLYEQF
>TRBV7-9|TRBJ2-2
ASSPRSGSNTGELF
>TRBV4-3|TRBJ2-3
ASSRKSGITDTQY
>TRBV9|TRBJ2-3
ASSGGLPDTQY
>TRBV2|TRBJ1-6
ASRSTGGGNSPLH
>TRBV5-1|TRBJ2-2
ASSFRVSGELF
>TRBV6-5|TRBJ2-6
ASSYDSGANVPT
>TRBV29-1|TRBJ1-1
SVEDLGRITEAF
>TRBV7-9|TRBJ1-6
ASSSGTGNSPLH
>TRBV19|TRBJ2-7
ASTDSGSIYEQY
>TRBV7-2|TRBJ2-2
ASSLVVLAGTGELF
>TRBV19|TRBJ1-4
ASSATGGFNEKLF
>TRBV9|TRBJ1-1
ASSRQGQWVNTEAF
>TRBV7-9|TRBJ2-1
ASSPTGSLAGGTEQF